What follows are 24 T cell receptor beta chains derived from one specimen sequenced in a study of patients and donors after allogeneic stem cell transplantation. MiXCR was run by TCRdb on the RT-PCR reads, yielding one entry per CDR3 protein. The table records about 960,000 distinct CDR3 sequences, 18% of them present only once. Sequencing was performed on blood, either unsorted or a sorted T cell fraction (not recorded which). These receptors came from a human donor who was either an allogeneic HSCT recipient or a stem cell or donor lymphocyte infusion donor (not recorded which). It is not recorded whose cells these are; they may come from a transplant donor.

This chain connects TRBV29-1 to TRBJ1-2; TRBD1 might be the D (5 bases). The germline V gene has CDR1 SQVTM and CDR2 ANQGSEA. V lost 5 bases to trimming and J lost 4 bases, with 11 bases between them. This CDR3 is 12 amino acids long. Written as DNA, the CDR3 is TGCAGCGTTTTACAGGCTCGCTATGGCTACACCTTC. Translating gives CSVLQARYGYTF.

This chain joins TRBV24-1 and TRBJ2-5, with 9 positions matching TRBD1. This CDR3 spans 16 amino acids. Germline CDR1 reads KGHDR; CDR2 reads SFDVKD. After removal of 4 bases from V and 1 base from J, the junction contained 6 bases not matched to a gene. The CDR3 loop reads CATSDKGQGLQETQYF. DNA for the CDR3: TGTGCCACCAGTGACAAGGGACAGGGTCTCCAAGAGACCCAGTACTTC.

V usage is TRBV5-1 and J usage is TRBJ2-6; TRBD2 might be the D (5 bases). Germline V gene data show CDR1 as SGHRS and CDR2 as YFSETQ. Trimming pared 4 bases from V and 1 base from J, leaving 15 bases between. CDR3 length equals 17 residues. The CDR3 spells CASSPDAGYSGANVLTF. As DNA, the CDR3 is TGCGCCAGCAGCCCGGACGCGGGCTATTCTGGGGCCAACGTCCTGACTTTC.

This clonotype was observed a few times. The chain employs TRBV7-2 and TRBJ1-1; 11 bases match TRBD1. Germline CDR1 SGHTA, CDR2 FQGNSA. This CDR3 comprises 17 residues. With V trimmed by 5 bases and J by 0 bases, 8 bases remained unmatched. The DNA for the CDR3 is TGTGCCAGCAGCGGCCTGGACAGGGGGCGCCTGAACACTGAAGCTTTCTTT. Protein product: CASSGLDRGRLNTEAFF.

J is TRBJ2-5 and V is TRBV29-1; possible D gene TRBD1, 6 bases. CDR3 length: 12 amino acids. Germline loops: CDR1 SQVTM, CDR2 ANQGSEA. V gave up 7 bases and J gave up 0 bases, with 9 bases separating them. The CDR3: CSGRQDQETQYF. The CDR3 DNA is TGCAGCGGCCGACAGGACCAAGAGACCCAGTACTTC.

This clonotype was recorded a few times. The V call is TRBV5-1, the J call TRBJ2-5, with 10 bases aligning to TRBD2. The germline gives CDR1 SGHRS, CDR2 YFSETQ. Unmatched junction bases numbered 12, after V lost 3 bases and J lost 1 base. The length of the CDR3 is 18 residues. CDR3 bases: TGCGCCAGCAGCTCCATGACAATAGCGGGGGGACCCCAAGAGACCCAGTACTTC. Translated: CASSSMTIAGGPQETQYF.

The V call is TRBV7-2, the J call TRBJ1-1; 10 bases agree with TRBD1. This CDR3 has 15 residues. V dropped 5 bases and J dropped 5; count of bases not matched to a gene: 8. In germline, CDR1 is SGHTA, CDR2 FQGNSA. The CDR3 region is CASSDRQGAWTEAFF. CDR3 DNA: TGTGCCAGCAGCGATCGACAGGGGGCATGGACTGAAGCTTTCTTT.

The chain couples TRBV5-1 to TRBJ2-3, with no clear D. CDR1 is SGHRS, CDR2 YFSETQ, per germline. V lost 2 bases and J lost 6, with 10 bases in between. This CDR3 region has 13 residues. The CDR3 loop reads CASSFMAVDTQYF. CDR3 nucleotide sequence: TGCGCCAGCAGCTTCATGGCGGTCGATACGCAGTATTTT.

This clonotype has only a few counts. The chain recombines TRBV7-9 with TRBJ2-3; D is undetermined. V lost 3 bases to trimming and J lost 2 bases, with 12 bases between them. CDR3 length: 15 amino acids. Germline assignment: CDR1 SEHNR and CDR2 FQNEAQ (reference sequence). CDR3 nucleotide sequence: TGTGCCAGCAGCTTGGTGGTGGACGCCACAGATACGCAGTATTTT. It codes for CASSLVVDATDTQYF.

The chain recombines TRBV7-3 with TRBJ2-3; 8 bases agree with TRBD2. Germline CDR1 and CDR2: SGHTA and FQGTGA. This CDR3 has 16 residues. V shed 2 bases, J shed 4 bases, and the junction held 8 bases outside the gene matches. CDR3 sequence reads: CASSLFGRAPPDTQYF. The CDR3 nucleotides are TGTGCCAGCAGCTTATTCGGGAGGGCCCCCCCAGATACGCAGTATTTT. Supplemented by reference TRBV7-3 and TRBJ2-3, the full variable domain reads GAGVSQTPSNKVTEKGKYVELRCDPISGHTALYWYRQSLGQGPEFLIYFQGTGAADDSGLPNDRFFAVRPEGSVSTLKIQRTERGDSAVYLCASSLFGRAPPDTQYFGPGTRLTVL.

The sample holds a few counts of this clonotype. The CDR3 protein is CASSGTSGRGTGELFF. CDR3 DNA: TGTGCCAGCAGTGGTACTAGCGGGAGAGGTACCGGGGAGCTGTTTTTT. The chain links TRBV2 to TRBJ2-2, with TRBD2 identical over 11 bases. The CDR3 contains 16 residues. Germline CDR1 reads SNHLY; CDR2 reads FYNNEI. The ends lost 4 bases at V and 5 bases at J; junction bases unmatched: 6.

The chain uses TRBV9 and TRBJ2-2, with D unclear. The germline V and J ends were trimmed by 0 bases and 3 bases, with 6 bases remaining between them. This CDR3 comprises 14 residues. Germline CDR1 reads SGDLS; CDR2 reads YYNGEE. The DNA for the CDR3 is TGTGCCAGCAGCGTAGCCGTGGACACCGGGGAGCTGTTTTTT. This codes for CASSVAVDTGELFF.

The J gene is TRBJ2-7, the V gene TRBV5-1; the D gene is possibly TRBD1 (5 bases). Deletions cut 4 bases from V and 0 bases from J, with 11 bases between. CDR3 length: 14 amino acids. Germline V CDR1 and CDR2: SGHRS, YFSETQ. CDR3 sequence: CASSRDSYSYEQYF. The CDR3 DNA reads TGCGCCAGCAGCAGAGACAGTTACTCCTACGAGCAGTACTTC.

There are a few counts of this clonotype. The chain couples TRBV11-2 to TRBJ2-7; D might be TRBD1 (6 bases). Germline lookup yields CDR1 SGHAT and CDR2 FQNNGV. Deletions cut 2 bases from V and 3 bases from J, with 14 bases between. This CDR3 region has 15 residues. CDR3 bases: TGTGCCAGCAGCTTACGCTTACAGGGACACTACGAGCAGTACTTC. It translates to CASSLRLQGHYEQYF.

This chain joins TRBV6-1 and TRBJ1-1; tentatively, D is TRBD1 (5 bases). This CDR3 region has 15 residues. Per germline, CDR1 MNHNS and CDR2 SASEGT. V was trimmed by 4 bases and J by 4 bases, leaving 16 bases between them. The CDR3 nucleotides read TGTGCCAGCAGTGTCTCCGGGACCAAAGTCACTGAAGCTTTCTTT. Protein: CASSVSGTKVTEAFF.

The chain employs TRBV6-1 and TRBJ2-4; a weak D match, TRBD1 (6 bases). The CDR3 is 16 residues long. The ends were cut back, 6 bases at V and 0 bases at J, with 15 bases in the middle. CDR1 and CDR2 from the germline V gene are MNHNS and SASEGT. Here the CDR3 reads CASRLNRELAKNIQYF. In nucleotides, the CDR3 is TGTGCCAGCAGACTCAACAGGGAACTAGCCAAAAACATTCAGTACTTC.

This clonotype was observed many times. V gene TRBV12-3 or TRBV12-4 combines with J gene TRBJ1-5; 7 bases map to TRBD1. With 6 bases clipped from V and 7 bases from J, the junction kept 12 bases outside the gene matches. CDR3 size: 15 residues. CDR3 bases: TGTGCCAGCAGGCCCGGACAGGCGGGGCGACAGCCCCAGCATTTT. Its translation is CASRPGQAGRQPQHF.

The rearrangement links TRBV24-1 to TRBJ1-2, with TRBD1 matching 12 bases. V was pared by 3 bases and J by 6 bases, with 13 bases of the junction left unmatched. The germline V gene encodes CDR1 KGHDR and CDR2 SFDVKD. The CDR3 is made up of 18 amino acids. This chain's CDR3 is CATSDPQGTGGSRNGYTF. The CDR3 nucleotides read TGTGCCACCAGTGATCCGCAAGGGACAGGGGGCTCCCGCAATGGCTACACCTTC.

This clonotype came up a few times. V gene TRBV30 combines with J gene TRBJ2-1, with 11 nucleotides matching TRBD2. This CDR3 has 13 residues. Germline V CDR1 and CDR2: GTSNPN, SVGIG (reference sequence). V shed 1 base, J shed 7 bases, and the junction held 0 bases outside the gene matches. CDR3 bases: TGTGCCTGGAGTGCTAGCGGGGGGAATGAGCAGTTCTTC. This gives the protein CAWSASGGNEQFF. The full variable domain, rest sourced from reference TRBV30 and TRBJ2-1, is SQTIHQWPATLVQPVGSPLSLECTVEGTSNPNLYWYRQAAGRGLQLLFYSVGIGQISSEVPQNLSASRPQDRQFILSSKKLLLSDSGFYLCAWSASGGNEQFFGPGTRLTVL.

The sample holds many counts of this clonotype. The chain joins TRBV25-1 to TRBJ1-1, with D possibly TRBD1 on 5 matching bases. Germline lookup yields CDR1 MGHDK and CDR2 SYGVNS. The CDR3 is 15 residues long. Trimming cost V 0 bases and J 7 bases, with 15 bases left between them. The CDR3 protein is CASSEYFGTESEAFF. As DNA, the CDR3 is TGTGCCAGCAGTGAATACTTTGGGACGGAAAGTGAAGCTTTCTTT.

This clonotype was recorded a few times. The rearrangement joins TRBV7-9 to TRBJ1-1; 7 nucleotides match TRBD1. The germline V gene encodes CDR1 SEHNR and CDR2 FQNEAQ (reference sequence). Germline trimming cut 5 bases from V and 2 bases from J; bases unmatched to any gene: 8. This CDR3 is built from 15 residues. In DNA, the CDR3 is TGTGCCAGCAGCCCCCAGGGACAGAAAAACACTGAAGCTTTCTTT. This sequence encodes CASSPQGQKNTEAFF.

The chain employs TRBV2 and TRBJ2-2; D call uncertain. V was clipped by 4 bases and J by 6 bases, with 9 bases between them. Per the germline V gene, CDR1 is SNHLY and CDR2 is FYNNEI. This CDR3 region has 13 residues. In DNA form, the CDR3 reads TGTGCCAGCAGTGGTATAGGCCCCGGGGAGCTGTTTTTT. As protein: CASSGIGPGELFF.

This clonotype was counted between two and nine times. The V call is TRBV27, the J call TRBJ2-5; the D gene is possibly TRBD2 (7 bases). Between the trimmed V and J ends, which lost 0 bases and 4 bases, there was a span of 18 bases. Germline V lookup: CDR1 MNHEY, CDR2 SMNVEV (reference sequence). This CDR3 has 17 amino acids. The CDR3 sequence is CASSLSRGGGRLETQYF. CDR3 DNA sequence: TGTGCCAGCAGTTTATCGAGAGGGGGGGGGCGATTAGAGACCCAGTACTTC.

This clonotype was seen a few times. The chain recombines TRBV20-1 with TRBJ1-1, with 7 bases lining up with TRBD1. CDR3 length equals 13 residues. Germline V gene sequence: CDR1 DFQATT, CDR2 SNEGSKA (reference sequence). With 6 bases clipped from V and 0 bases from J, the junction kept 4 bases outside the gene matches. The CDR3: CSAPDRVNTEAFF. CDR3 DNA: TGCAGTGCCCCTGACAGGGTGAACACTGAAGCTTTCTTT.